Sequencing of this T cell receptor beta chain was carried out in a study of T cell changes during pregnancy in multiple sclerosis. CDR1 SGHRS and CDR2 YFSETQ come from the germline V gene. CDR3 length equals 13 residues. Deletions cut 4 bases from V and 3 bases from J, with 10 bases between. Generated by immunoSEQ multiplex PCR, the TCRdb table keeps only in-frame clones and is missing some. The sample has approximately 70,000 clones; roughly 90% are singletons. The TCR was taken from a female donor with multiple sclerosis, enrolled in a pregnancy study. The chain carries TRBV5-1 and TRBJ1-2, with D maybe TRBD1 (6 bases). This specimen consisted of peripheral blood, obtained in the second trimester of pregnancy. CDR3 DNA sequence: TGCGCCAGCAGCGGGGACACGGACTATGGCTACACCTTC. Amino acids: CASSGDTDYGYTF.